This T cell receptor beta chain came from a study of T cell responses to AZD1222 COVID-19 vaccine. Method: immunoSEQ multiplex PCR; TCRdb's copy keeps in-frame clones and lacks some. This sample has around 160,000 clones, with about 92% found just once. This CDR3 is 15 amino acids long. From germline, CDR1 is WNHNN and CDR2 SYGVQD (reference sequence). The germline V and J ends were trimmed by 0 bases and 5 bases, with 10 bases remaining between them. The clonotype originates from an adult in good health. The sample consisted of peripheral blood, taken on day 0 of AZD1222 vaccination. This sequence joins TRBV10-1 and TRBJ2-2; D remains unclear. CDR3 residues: CASSESGRKTGELFF. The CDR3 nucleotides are TGCGCCAGCAGTGAGTCAGGCAGGAAGACCGGGGAGCTGTTTTTT.